Each of the 11 T cell receptor beta chains below was sequenced from the same sample in a study of blood T cell repertoires in COVID-19. Assay used: immunoSEQ multiplex PCR; TCRdb lists only in-frame clones, some missing. The data show about 140,000 clones, roughly four fifths seen once. Sequenced input: PBMCs or T cells enriched from blood (not recorded which). These receptors were collected from a woman in her fifties or sixties with acute COVID-19.

Notes on this clone: At one end, the junction sequence differs from germline, possibly due to a read error. The V call is TRBV19, the J call TRBJ2-7, with 10 bases aligning to TRBD1. CDR3 size: 15 residues. The germline V gene encodes CDR1 LNHDA and CDR2 SQIVND (reference sequence). CDR3 sequence: CASSSTGTGAGFLNF. CDR3 coding DNA: TGTGCCAGTAGTTCCACCGGGACAGGGGCCGGGTTTTTGAACTTC.

The V and J genes are TRBV7-2 and TRBJ2-1; 7 positions agree with TRBD1. This CDR3 is 15 amino acids long. V was clipped by 5 bases and J by 2 bases; unmatched bases: 6. Germline CDR1 SGHTA, CDR2 FQGNSA. The CDR3 sequence: CASSGQESTYNEQFF. The DNA for the CDR3 is TGTGCCAGCAGCGGACAGGAAAGCACCTACAATGAGCAGTTCTTC.

V gene TRBV5-6 combines with J gene TRBJ1-4, with 9 bases lining up with TRBD1. With 0 bases clipped from V and 5 bases from J, the junction kept 2 bases outside the gene matches. Germline CDR1 is SGHDT and CDR2 is YYEEEE. The CDR3 length is 15 residues. In nucleotides, the CDR3 is TGTGCCAGCAGCTTGGTCACAGGGGGCAATGAAAAACTGTTTTTT. As protein: CASSLVTGGNEKLFF.

This clone appeared once. The chain recombines TRBV6-5 with TRBJ2-5, with 10 bases fitting TRBD1. The V gene end was trimmed by 5 bases and the J gene end by 5 bases; junction bases not matched to a gene: 5. The germline gives CDR1 MNHEY, CDR2 SVGAGI. The CDR3 sequence is 14 residues long. CDR3: CASSPGTGEETQYF. The CDR3 nucleotides are TGTGCCAGCAGTCCCGGGACAGGGGAGGAGACCCAGTACTTC.

V and J are TRBV11-1 and TRBJ2-7, with TRBD1 as a possible D gene (5 bases). Looked up from germline, CDR1 is SGHAT and CDR2 is FQDESV (reference sequence). The CDR3 runs to 13 residues. V lost 4 bases and J 3 bases, leaving 10 bases between the germline ends. The CDR3 loop is CASSWGTDYEQYF. The CDR3 DNA reads TGTGCCAGCAGCTGGGGCACAGACTACGAGCAGTACTTC. Combining the CDR3 with reference TRBV11-1 and TRBJ2-7 gives the whole variable domain EAEVAQSPRYKITEKSQAVAFWCDPISGHATLYWYRQILGQGPELLVQFQDESVVDDSQLPKDRFSAERLKGVDSTLKIQPAELGDSAMYLCASSWGTDYEQYFGPGTRLTVT.

The V gene is TRBV2, the J gene TRBJ2-5; weak D call: TRBD1 (5 bases). Deletions cut 7 bases from V and 1 base from J, with 13 bases between. The CDR3 runs to 14 residues. CDR1 and CDR2 (germline): SNHLY, FYNNEI. CDR3 nucleotide sequence: TGTGCCAGCACTATCCTGACAGTCCAAGAGACCCAGTACTTC. Protein: CASTILTVQETQYF.

This clone was counted a few times. The CDR3 reads CASSLEAQGYNEQFF. In DNA, the CDR3 is TGCGCCAGCAGCTTGGAGGCACAGGGGTACAATGAGCAGTTCTTC. The chain carries TRBV5-1 and TRBJ2-1, with 7 bases matching TRBD1. Trimming took 0 bases from V and 4 from J; bases not matched to a gene: 4. The germline V gene encodes CDR1 SGHRS and CDR2 YFSETQ. The CDR3 is made up of 15 amino acids.

The table lists this clone with a count of one. This chain connects TRBV2 to TRBJ1-3; weak D call: TRBD1 (6 bases). The V gene lost 3 bases and the J gene lost 0 bases, with 15 bases spanning the gap. Germline V gives CDR1 SNHLY, CDR2 FYNNEI. This CDR3 is built from 17 residues. CDR3 region: CASSDGGRGSSGNTIYF. The DNA for the CDR3 is TGTGCCAGCAGTGACGGGGGGAGGGGGAGCTCTGGAAACACCATATATTTT. Using reference TRBV2 and TRBJ1-3 for the parts outside the CDR3, the full variable domain is EPEVTQTPSHQVTQMGQEVILRCVPISNHLYFYWYRQILGQKVEFLVSFYNNEISEKSEIFDDQFSVERPDGSNFTLKIRSTKLEDSAMYFCASSDGGRGSSGNTIYFGEGSWLTVV.

V and J are TRBV24-1 and TRBJ1-3; D is perhaps TRBD1 (5 bases). CDR1 is KGHDR and CDR2 is SFDVKD in the germline V gene. The CDR3 is 16 amino acids. The V gene lost 2 bases and the J gene lost 1 base, with 11 bases spanning the gap. CDR3 in amino acids: CATSDSRGPSGNTIYF. The CDR3 DNA sequence: TGTGCCACCAGTGATTCGCGGGGCCCATCTGGAAACACCATATATTTT.

This clone was detected once. The V and J genes are TRBV7-3 and TRBJ1-6; TRBD1 aligns across 10 bases. This CDR3 comprises 15 residues. Trimming cost V 2 bases and J 8 bases; bases outside gene matches: 3. CDR1 is SGHTA, CDR2 FQGTGA, per germline. CDR3 sequence reads: CASSLSGTGDSPLHF. In DNA form, the CDR3 reads TGTGCCAGCAGCTTATCTGGGACAGGGGATTCACCCCTCCACTTT.

The rearrangement uses TRBV5-4 and TRBJ1-2; D is undetermined. The CDR3 totals 18 residues. CDR1 SGHNT and CDR2 YYREEE come from the germline V gene (reference sequence). Trimming took off 0 bases at V and 0 bases at J, with 18 bases between the two ends. The CDR3, as DNA: TGTGCCAGCAGCTTGGTTGGATTCCGGGTTCCCACTAACTATGGCTACACCTTC. The encoded protein is CASSLVGFRVPTNYGYTF.